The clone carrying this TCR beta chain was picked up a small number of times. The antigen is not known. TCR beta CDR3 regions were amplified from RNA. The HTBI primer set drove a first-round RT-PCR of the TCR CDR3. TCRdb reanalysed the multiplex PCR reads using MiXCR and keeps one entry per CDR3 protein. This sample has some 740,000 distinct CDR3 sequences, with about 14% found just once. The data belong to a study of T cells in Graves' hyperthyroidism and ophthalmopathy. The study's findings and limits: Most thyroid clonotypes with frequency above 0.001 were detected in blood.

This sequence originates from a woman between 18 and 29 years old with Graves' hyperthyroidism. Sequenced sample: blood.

The CDR3 protein is CASSYTIDEQFF. DNA of the CDR3: TGTGCCAGCAGTTACACGATCGATGAGCAGTTCTTC. The gene calls are TRBV6-5 and TRBJ2-1; D is ambiguous. V dropped 2 bases and J dropped 8 bases, with 7 bases sitting between them. From germline, CDR1 is MNHEY and CDR2 SVGAGI. This CDR3 comprises 12 residues.